This T cell receptor (beta chain) was identified in a study of CD8 T cells in ankylosing spondylitis. Study results and limitations: Blood of patients with ankylosing spondylitis appeared to be characterized by a TCR beta motif of about 8 highly homologous variants. According to the report, clones linked to the disease were significantly enriched in matched synovial fluid samples taken from ankylosing spondylitis patients. In the blood and synovial fluid of reactive arthritis, some motif variants had been previously reported.

On this clonotype itself: Its antigen is not identified.

Trimming stripped 0 bases from V and 4 bases from J, with 10 bases between. This CDR3 has 14 amino acids. Germline CDR1 and CDR2: SGDLS and YYNGEE. One entry per CDR3 protein results from TCRdb running MiXCR on the 5' RACE reads. This table holds some 95,000 distinct CDR3 sequences, 8.5% to 9% found once. The chain uses TRBV9 and TRBJ1-1, with D possibly TRBD1 on 6 matching bases. This clonotype originated in a male donor with ankylosing spondylitis or in good health (not recorded which). The specimen sequenced was blood, either unsorted or a sorted T cell fraction (not recorded which). CDR3 protein: CASSVEGGGTEAFF. The CDR3 DNA sequence: TGTGCCAGCAGCGTAGAGGGGGGAGGCACTGAAGCTTTCTTT.